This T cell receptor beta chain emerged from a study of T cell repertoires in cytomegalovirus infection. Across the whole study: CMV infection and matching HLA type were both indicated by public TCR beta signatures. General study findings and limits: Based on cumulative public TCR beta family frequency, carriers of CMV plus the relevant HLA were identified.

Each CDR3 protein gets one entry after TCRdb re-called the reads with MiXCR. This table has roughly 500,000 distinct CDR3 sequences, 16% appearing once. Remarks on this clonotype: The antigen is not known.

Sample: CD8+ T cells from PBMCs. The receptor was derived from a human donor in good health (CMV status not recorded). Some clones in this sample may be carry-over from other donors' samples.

The CDR3 bases are TGTGCCAGCAGCCTCGTTAACAGGGAAGGCGAGCAGTACTTC. Translating it yields CASSLVNREGEQYF. This chain joins TRBV3-1 and TRBJ2-7; D is possibly TRBD1 (6 bases). The CDR3 sequence is 14 residues long. Germline loops: CDR1 LGHDT, CDR2 YNNKEL (reference sequence). V lost 4 bases and J 6 bases, leaving 16 bases between the germline ends.